One and the same sample provided the 4 T cell receptor beta chains below, sequenced in a study of shared clonotypes between healthy human individuals. The data were produced by immunoSEQ multiplex PCR, yet TCRdb's version contains in-frame clones alone and is incomplete. The table records roughly 2.4 million clones, roughly 95% of them present only once. The sequencing input was naive CD4+ T cells sorted from blood. Subset given: CD45RA+ positively selected. All receptors come from a man between 18 and 35 years old in good health.

This clone was detected only once. The rearrangement links TRBV6-1 to TRBJ1-1; D is unresolved. The V end was cut by 7 bases, the J end by 0 bases, with 15 bases between. This CDR3 spans 15 amino acids. Germline CDR1 and CDR2: MNHNS and SASEGT. CDR3 nucleotide sequence: TGTGCCAGCAACCCTCGTGGAGGACTGAACACTGAAGCTTTCTTT. The encoded protein is CASNPRGGLNTEAFF.

Remarks on this clone: Distinct nucleotide sequences in the sample also encode this CDR3. The chain uses TRBV6-1 and TRBJ1-5; TRBD1 agrees at 8 bases. The V and J ends lost 4 bases and 5 bases, in that order; junction bases with no gene match: 1. Per germline, CDR1 MNHNS and CDR2 SASEGT. This CDR3 region has 13 residues. The CDR3 DNA reads as TGTGCCAGCAGTGGACAGGGGTATCAGCCCCAGCATTTT. This sequence encodes CASSGQGYQPQHF.

This rearrangement joins TRBV4-3 to TRBJ2-7, with D perhaps TRBD1 (5 bases). CDR1 LGHNA and CDR2 YSLEER come from the germline V gene. Between the trimmed V and J ends, which lost 4 bases and 3 bases, there was a span of 10 bases. The CDR3 runs 13 residues. CDR3 nucleotide sequence: TGCGCCAGCAGCCGCCAGGGTTTCTACGAGCAGTACTTC. It is translated as CASSRQGFYEQYF.

V is TRBV5-1 and J is TRBJ1-4; D call uncertain. V was cut by 0 bases and J by 0 bases, with 9 bases left in between. The CDR3 loop spans 16 amino acids. Germline assignment: CDR1 SGHRS and CDR2 YFSETQ. CDR3 sequence (DNA): TGCGCCAGCAGCTTGGGTTACGCCTCAACTAATGAAAAACTGTTTTTT. It yields the protein CASSLGYASTNEKLFF.